The clone carrying this TCR beta chain was seen a few times. Antigen unknown. These data originate in a study of human T cells and chemical hapten exposure. Overall study: Patients' scalps got diphenylcyclopropenone weekly throughout the roughly 23-week study. Patients, mostly women, had alopecia areata, alopecia totalis or alopecia universalis. 0.01% DPC was applied to the upper back in patch tests, which were read at 6 days. Study observations and caveats: TCRs whose frequency exceeded 1 in 1000 remained the same following DPC sensitization.

Trimming stripped 0 bases from V and 0 bases from J, with 9 bases between. The CDR3 has 16 amino acids. Germline CDR1 reads LGHNA; CDR2 reads YSLEER. TCRdb reprocessed the RACE reads with MiXCR, giving one entry per CDR3 protein. The sample includes about 120,000 distinct CDR3 sequences, roughly 12% of them seen just once. Sample time point: patch test 3, about 24 weeks after DPC sensitization. Treatment denoted: therapeutic diphenylcyclopropenone sensitization with weekly scalp DPC. The receptor's source is a woman between 45 and 60 years old with alopecia areata. Some clones in this sample may be carry-over from other donors' samples. The V and J genes are TRBV4-3 and TRBJ1-3; D unclear. The sample was whole blood, taken in connection with sensitization to the hapten diphenylcyclopropenone (DPC). The chain's CDR3 is CASSQEFHGSGNTIYF. The CDR3 DNA follows: TGCGCCAGCAGCCAAGAGTTTCATGGCTCTGGAAACACCATATATTTT.